These T cell receptor beta chains were read from a single sample in a study of cytomegalovirus exposure and HLA in healthy donors. Libraries were prepared by immunoSEQ multiplex PCR; TCRdb keeps only in-frame clonotypes and omits some of them. The sample carries 95,000 to 150,000 clones, approximately 87% recorded once. Material for sequencing was PBMCs. The receptors were gathered from a young woman in good health and CMV-seropositive. The CDR3 runs from the conserved cysteine through the conserved F or W. Each record gives: V gene, J gene, CDR3 protein.

v_call: TRBV7-6
j_call: TRBJ2-7
cdr3_aa: CASSSLGQKVYEQYF

v_call: TRBV5-4
j_call: TRBJ2-1
cdr3_aa: CASSLGLAAYNEQFF

v_call: TRBV27
j_call: TRBJ1-1
cdr3_aa: CASARGGGSEAFF

v_call: TRBV28
j_call: TRBJ2-7
cdr3_aa: CASSSLQGRLVYEQYF

v_call: TRBV7-6
j_call: TRBJ2-2
cdr3_aa: CASSELAGGPVTGELFF

v_call: TRBV14
j_call: TRBJ1-2
cdr3_aa: CASSQVLAYGYTF

v_call: TRBV7-9
j_call: TRBJ1-2
cdr3_aa: CASSRQGVGYYGYTF

v_call: TRBV7-2
j_call: TRBJ1-1
cdr3_aa: CASSLEGASVAEAFF

v_call: TRBV7-8
j_call: TRBJ1-1
cdr3_aa: CASSLRPGSNTEAFF

v_call: TRBV18
j_call: TRBJ2-5
cdr3_aa: CASSVTSGSFQETQYF

v_call: TRBV7-9
j_call: TRBJ2-1
cdr3_aa: CASSSGQSRGNEQFF

v_call: TRBV5-6
j_call: TRBJ1-2
cdr3_aa: CASSPTQEGIVFFGYTF

v_call: TRBV9
j_call: TRBJ1-2
cdr3_aa: CASSAGRTGESYGYTF

v_call: TRBV12-5
j_call: TRBJ2-5
cdr3_aa: CASATGTGARHRETQYF

v_call: TRBV18
j_call: TRBJ1-3
cdr3_aa: CASSPGQSSGNTIYF

v_call: TRBV30
j_call: TRBJ1-2
cdr3_aa: CAWQHTGIYGYTF

v_call: TRBV19
j_call: TRBJ2-3
cdr3_aa: CASSSARGLADTQYF

v_call: TRBV19
j_call: TRBJ1-5
cdr3_aa: CATRDRGNQPQHF

v_call: TRBV7-3
j_call: TRBJ2-5
cdr3_aa: CASSRGGGETQYF

v_call: TRBV6-1
j_call: TRBJ2-6
cdr3_aa: CASSEAPGTGANVLTF

v_call: TRBV4-3
j_call: TRBJ2-3
cdr3_aa: CASSQRGTGTDTQYF

v_call: TRBV11-2
j_call: TRBJ1-4
cdr3_aa: CASSLVSWRGNEKLFF

v_call: TRBV10-2
j_call: TRBJ1-5
cdr3_aa: CASGPRGSNQPQHF

v_call: TRBV5-6
j_call: TRBJ1-1
cdr3_aa: CASSPGGTKAFF

v_call: TRBV18
j_call: TRBJ1-2
cdr3_aa: CASSPGQGTGYTF

v_call: TRBV18
j_call: TRBJ2-5
cdr3_aa: CASSPPVRGETQYF

v_call: TRBV19
j_call: TRBJ1-2
cdr3_aa: CASSIPGSLNYGYTF

v_call: TRBV7-8
j_call: TRBJ1-2
cdr3_aa: CASSSDRAASYTF

v_call: TRBV18
j_call: TRBJ1-1
cdr3_aa: CASSPPRNRVTEAFF

v_call: TRBV18
j_call: TRBJ2-7
cdr3_aa: CASSSGVDSSYEQYF

v_call: TRBV11-2
j_call: TRBJ2-4
cdr3_aa: CASSLGLAGNGNIQYF

v_call: TRBV19
j_call: TRBJ1-5
cdr3_aa: CASAGPWVGDQPQHF

v_call: TRBV5-6
j_call: TRBJ2-7
cdr3_aa: CASSLLLAGSYEQYF

v_call: TRBV6-6
j_call: TRBJ2-7
cdr3_aa: CASSYGGQTHYEQYF

v_call: TRBV30
j_call: TRBJ1-2
cdr3_aa: CACPSLGQGAGGYTF

v_call: TRBV9
j_call: TRBJ2-3
cdr3_aa: CASSVARRGMGDTQYF

v_call: TRBV7-9
j_call: TRBJ2-7
cdr3_aa: CASSLNLPGPSSYEQYF

v_call: TRBV5-1
j_call: TRBJ2-1
cdr3_aa: CASRQGVYEQFF

v_call: TRBV19
j_call: TRBJ1-2
cdr3_aa: CASSPGLSYGYTF

v_call: TRBV30
j_call: TRBJ1-6
cdr3_aa: CAWSHGDNSPLHF

v_call: TRBV27
j_call: TRBJ1-2
cdr3_aa: CASSPSGTVPYGYTF

v_call: TRBV11-3
j_call: TRBJ2-6
cdr3_aa: CASSAGHSGANVLTF

v_call: TRBV5-1
j_call: TRBJ2-7
cdr3_aa: CASSLGIEGYEQYF

v_call: TRBV2
j_call: TRBJ2-2
cdr3_aa: CASSPDRGPLTGELFF

v_call: TRBV7-8
j_call: TRBJ2-1
cdr3_aa: CASSPGGLAGTTYNEQFF

v_call: TRBV28
j_call: TRBJ2-3
cdr3_aa: CASSLAGVRTQYF